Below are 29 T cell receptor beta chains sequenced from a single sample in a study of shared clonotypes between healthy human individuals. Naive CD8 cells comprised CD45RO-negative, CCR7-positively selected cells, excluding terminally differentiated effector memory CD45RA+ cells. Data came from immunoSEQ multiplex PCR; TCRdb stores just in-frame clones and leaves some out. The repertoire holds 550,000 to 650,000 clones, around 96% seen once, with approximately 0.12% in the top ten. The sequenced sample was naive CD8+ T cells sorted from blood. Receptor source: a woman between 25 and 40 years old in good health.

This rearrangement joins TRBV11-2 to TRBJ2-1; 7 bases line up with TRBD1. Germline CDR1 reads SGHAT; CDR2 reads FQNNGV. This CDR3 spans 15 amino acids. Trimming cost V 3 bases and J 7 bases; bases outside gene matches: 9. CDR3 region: CASSFLVQGVNEQFF. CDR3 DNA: TGTGCCAGCAGCTTCCTGGTCCAGGGGGTGAATGAGCAGTTCTTC.

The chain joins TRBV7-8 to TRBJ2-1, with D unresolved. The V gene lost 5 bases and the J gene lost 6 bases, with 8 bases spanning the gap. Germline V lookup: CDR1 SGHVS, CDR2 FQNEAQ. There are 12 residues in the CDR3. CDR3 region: CASSIWVNEQFF. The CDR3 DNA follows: TGTGCCAGCAGCATCTGGGTCAATGAGCAGTTCTTC.

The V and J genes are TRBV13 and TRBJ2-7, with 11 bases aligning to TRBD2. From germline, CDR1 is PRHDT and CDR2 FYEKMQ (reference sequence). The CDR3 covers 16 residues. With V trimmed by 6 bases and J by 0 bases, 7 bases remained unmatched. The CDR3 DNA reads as TGTGCCAGCAGTACTAGCGGGAGCGCAAGCTCCTACGAGCAGTACTTC. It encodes CASSTSGSASSYEQYF.

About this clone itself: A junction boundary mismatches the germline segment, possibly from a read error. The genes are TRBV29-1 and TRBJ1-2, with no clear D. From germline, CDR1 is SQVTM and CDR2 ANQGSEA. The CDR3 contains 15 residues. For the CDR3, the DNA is TGCAGCGTCGAAGGGAACAGCGTTACTAACTATGGCTACACCTTC. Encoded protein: CSVEGNSVTNYGYTF.

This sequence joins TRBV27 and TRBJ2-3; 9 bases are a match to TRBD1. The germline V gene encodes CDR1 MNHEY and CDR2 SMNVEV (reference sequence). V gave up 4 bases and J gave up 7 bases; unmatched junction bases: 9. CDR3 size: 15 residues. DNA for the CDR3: TGTGCCAGCAGTTACGGGACAGGGATTATTAATACGCAGTATTTT. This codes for CASSYGTGIINTQYF.

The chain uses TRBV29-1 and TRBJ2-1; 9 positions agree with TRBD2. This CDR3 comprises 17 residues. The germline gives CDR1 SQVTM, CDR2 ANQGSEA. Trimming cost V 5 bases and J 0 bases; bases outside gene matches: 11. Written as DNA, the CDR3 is TGCAGCGTTCCCGAGACTAGCGGATGGAGCTCCTACAATGAGCAGTTCTTC. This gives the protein CSVPETSGWSSYNEQFF.

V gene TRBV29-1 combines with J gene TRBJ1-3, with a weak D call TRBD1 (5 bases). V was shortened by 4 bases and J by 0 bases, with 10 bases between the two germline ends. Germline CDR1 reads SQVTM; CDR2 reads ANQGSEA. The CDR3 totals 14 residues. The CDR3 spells CSVVYGHSGNTIYF. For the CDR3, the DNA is TGCAGCGTTGTTTACGGACACTCTGGAAACACCATATATTTT.

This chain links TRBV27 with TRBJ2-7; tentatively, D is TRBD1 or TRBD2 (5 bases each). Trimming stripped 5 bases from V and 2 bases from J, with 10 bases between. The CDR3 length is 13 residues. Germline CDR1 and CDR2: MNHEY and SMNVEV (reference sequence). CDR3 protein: CASSHRDAYEQYF. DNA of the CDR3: TGTGCCAGCAGTCACCGGGACGCCTACGAGCAGTACTTC.

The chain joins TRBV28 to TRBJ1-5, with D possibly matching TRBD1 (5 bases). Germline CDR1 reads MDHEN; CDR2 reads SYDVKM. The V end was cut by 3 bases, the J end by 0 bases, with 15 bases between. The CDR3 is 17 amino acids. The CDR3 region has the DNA TGTGCCAGCAGTTTGGTCCCGGGGGAATATAGCAATCAGCCCCAGCATTTT. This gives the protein CASSLVPGEYSNQPQHF.

In nucleotides, the CDR3 is TGTGCCAGCAGCTCCCTGACAGGGTCTAATGAAAAACTGTTTTTT. Residues: CASSSLTGSNEKLFF. V and J are TRBV7-9 and TRBJ1-4, with 7 nucleotides matching TRBD1. The CDR3 is 15 amino acids. The germline V gene encodes CDR1 SEHNR and CDR2 FQNEAQ (reference sequence). V was clipped by 4 bases and J by 3 bases; unmatched bases: 5. Full variable domain (remainder filled in from reference TRBV7-9 and TRBJ1-4): DTGVSQNPRHKITKRGQNVTFRCDPISEHNRLYWYRQTLGQGPEFLTYFQNEAQLEKSRLLSDRFSAERPKGSFSTLEIQRTEQGDSAMYLCASSSLTGSNEKLFFGSGTQLSVL.

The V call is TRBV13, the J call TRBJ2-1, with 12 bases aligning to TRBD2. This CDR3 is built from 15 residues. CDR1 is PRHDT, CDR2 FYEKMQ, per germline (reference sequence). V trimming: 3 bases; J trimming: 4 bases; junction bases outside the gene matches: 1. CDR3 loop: CASSLLAGGYNEQFF. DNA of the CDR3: TGTGCCAGCAGCTTGCTAGCGGGAGGGTACAATGAGCAGTTCTTC.

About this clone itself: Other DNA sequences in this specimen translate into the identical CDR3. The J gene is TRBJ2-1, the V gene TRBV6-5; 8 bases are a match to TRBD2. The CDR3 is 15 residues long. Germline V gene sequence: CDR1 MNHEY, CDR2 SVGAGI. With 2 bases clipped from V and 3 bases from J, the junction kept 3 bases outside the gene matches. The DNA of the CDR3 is TGTGCCAGCAGTTACGTTGCGGGAGGCTACAATGAGCAGTTCTTC. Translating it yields CASSYVAGGYNEQFF.

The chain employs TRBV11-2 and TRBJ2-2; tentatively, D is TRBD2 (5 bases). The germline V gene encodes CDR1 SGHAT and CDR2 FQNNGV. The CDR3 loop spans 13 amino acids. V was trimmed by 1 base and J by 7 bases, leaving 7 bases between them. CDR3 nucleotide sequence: TGTGCCAGCAGCTTAGGGACTTTCGGGGAGCTGTTTTTT. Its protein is CASSLGTFGELFF.

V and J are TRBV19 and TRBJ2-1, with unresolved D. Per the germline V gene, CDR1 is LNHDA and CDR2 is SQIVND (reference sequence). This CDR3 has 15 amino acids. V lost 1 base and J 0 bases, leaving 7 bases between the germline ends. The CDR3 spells CASSIVPSSYNEQFF. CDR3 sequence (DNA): TGTGCCAGTAGTATAGTTCCAAGCTCCTACAATGAGCAGTTCTTC.

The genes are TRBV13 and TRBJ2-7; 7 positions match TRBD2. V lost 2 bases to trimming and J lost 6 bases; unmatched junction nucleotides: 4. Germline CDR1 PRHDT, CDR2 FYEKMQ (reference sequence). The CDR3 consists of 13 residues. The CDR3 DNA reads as TGTGCCAGCAGCTTATCACTAGCGATCGAGCAGTACTTC. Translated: CASSLSLAIEQYF.

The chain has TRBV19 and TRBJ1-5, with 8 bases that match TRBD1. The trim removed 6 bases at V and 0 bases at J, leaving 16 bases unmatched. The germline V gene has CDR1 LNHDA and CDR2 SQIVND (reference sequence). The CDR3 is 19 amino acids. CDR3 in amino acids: CASSPGGLAGGYSNQPQHF. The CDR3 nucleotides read TGTGCCAGTAGCCCCGGGGGCCTGGCAGGGGGCTATAGCAATCAGCCCCAGCATTTT.

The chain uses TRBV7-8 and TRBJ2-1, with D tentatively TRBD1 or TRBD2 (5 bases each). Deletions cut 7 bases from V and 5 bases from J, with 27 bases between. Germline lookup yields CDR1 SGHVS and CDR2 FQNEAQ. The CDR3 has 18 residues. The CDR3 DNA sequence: TGTGCCAGCATCCCCTTTTCGGGGCCTGGCGCGAAGAACAATGAGCAGTTCTTC. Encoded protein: CASIPFSGPGAKNNEQFF.

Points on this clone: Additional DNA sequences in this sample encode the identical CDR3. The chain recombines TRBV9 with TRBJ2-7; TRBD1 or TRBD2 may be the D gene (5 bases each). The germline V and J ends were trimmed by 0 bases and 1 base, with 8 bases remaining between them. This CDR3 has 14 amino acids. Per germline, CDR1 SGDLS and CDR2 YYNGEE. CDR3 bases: TGTGCCAGCAGCGTAGGAGGGGATTCCTACGAGCAGTACTTC. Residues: CASSVGGDSYEQYF.

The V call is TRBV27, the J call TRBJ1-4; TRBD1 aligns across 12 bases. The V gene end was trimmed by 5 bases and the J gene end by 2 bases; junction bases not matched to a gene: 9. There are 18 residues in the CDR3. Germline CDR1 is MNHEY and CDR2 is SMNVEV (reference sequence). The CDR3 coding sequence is TGTGCCAGCAGTGAACTCCGGGACAGGGGGCAGACTAATGAAAAACTGTTTTTT. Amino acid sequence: CASSELRDRGQTNEKLFF.

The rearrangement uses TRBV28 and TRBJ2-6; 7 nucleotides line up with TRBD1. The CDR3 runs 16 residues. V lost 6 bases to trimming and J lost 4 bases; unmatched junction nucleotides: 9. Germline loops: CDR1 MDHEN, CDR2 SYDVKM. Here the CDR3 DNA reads TGTGCCAGCAGCCCCGCCGACAGGGTGGGGGCCAACGTCCTGACTTTC. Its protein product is CASSPADRVGANVLTF.

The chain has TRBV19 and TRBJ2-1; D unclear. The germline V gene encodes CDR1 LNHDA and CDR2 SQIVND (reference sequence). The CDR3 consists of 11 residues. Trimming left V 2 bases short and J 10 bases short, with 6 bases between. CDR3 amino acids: CASSILREQFF. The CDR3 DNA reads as TGTGCCAGTAGTATACTAAGGGAGCAGTTCTTC.

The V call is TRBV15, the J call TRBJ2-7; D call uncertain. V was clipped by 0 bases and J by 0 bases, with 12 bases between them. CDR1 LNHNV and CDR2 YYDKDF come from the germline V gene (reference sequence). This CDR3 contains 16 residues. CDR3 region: CATSRDEATYSYEQYF. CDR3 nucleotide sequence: TGTGCCACCAGCAGAGATGAGGCTACCTACTCCTACGAGCAGTACTTC. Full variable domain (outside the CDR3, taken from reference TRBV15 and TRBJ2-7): DAMVIQNPRYQVTQFGKPVTLSCSQTLNHNVMYWYQQKSSQAPKLLFHYYDKDFNNEADTPDNFQSRRPNTSFCFLDIRSPGLGDTAMYLCATSRDEATYSYEQYFGPGTRLTVT.

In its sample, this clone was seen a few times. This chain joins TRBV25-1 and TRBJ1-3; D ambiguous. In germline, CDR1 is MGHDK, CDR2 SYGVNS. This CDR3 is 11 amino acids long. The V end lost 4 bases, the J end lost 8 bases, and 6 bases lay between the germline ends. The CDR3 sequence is CASSAWDTIYF. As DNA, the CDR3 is TGTGCCAGCAGTGCTTGGGACACCATATATTTT. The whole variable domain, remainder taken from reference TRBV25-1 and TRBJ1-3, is EADIYQTPRYLVIGTGKKITLECSQTMGHDKMYWYQQDPGMELHLIHYSYGVNSTEKGDLSSESTVSRIRTEHFPLTLESARPSHTSQYLCASSAWDTIYFGEGSWLTVV.

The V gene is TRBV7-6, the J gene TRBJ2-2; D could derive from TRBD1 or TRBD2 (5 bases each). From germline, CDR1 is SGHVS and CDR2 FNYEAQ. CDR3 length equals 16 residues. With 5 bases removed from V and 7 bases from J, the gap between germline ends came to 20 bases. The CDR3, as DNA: TGTGCCAGCAGCCCCGGCCTTTCGGGACGGGGCGGGGAGCTGTTTTTT. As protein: CASSPGLSGRGGELFF. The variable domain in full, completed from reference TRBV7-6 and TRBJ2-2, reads GAGVSQSPRYKVTKRGQDVALRCDPISGHVSLYWYRQALGQGPEFLTYFNYEAQQDKSGLPNDRFSAERPEGSISTLTIQRTEQRDSAMYRCASSPGLSGRGGELFFGEGSRLTVL.

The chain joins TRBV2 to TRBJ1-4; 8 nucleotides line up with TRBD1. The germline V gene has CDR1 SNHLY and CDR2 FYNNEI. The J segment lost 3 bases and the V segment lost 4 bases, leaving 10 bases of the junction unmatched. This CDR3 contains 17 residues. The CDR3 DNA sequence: TGTGCCAGCAGTGGGGTAGACAGGGGTACGTCTAATGAAAAACTGTTTTTT. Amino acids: CASSGVDRGTSNEKLFF.

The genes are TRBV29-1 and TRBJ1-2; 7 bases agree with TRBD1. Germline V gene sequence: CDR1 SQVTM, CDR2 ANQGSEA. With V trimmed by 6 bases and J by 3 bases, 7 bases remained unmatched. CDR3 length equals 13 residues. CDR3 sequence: CSVAGQNHYGYTF. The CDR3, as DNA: TGCAGCGTCGCGGGACAGAACCACTATGGCTACACCTTC.

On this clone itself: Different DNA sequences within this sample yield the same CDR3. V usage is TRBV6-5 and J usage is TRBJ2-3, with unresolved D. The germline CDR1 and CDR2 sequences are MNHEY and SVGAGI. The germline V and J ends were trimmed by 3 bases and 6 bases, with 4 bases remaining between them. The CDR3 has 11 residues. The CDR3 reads CASSYSDTQYF. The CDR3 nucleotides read TGTGCCAGCAGTTATTCGGATACGCAGTATTTT.

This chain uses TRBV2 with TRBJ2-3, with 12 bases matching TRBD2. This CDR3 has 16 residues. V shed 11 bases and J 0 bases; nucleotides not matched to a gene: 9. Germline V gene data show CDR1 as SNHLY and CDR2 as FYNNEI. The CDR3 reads CAAAASGRGSTDTQYF. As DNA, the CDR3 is TGTGCCGCGGCGGCTAGCGGGAGGGGGAGCACAGATACGCAGTATTTT.

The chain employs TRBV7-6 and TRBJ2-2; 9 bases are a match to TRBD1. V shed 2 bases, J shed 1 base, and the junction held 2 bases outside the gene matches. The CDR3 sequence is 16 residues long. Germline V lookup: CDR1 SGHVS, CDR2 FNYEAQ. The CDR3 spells CASSLPGQGNTGELFF. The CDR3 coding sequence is TGTGCCAGCAGCTTACCGGGACAGGGGAACACCGGGGAGCTGTTTTTT.